These T cell receptor beta chains were read from a single sample in a study of blood T cell repertoires in COVID-19. TCRdb keeps only in-frame clones here, not all; method: immunoSEQ multiplex PCR. The data show about 250,000 clones, with around 88% seen just once and about 6.7% held by the top ten. The sample consisted of peripheral blood. The receptors stem from a woman aged 25 to 45 with COVID-19, enrolled during active disease. The CDR3 runs from the conserved cysteine through the conserved F or W. A D gene is named only where the DNA matches it firmly. Some rows mark clone size as missing; the rest say once, few, many or name a class of expanded clone.

j_call | clone_size | d_call | v_call | cdr3_nt | cdr3_aa
TRBJ2-3 | - | TRBD2 | TRBV6-6 | TGTGCCAGCAGTGTAGCGGGGACTAGCACAGATACGCAGTATTTT | CASSVAGTSTDTQYF
TRBJ2-6 | - | - | TRBV21-1 | TGTGCCACTTCCTCGGCTAGGACAGGTTTATTCTCTGGGGCCAACGTCCTGACTTTC | CATSSARTGLFSGANVLTF
TRBJ2-1 | - | TRBD2 | TRBV6-1 | TGTGCCAGCAGTGAGCGGGGAGGGACCTACAATGAGCAGTTCTTC | CASSERGGTYNEQFF
TRBJ2-2 | - | - | TRBV4-3 | TGCGCCAGCAGCCAAGATCCGGGGGTGAACACCGGGGAGCTGTTTTTT | CASSQDPGVNTGELFF
TRBJ2-5 | - | - | TRBV15 | TGTGCCACCAGCAGAGGCCGTTGGGGGGGCAAGAGACCCCAGTACTTC | CATSRGRWGGKRPQYF
TRBJ2-5 | once | TRBD1 | TRBV9 | TGTGCCAGCAGCGTAGGACTACAGGGGGCCAGGGAGACCCAGTACTTC | CASSVGLQGARETQYF
TRBJ1-2 | - | TRBD1 | TRBV9 | TGTGCCAGCAGCCCCCAGGGGGGATCCTATGGCTACACCTTC | CASSPQGGSYGYTF
TRBJ2-3 | - | TRBD2 | TRBV7-2 | TGTGCCAGCAGCCGTCGACTAGCGGGAGACGGAACAGATACGCAGTATTTT | CASSRRLAGDGTDTQYF
TRBJ2-3 | - | TRBD2 | TRBV11-2 | TGTGCCAGCAGCTTAGAGCTTCTAGCGGGGGGGCCTACAGATACGCAGTATTTT | CASSLELLAGGPTDTQYF
TRBJ1-6 | once | - | TRBV1 | TGCACCAGCAGCCAAGCCCCCGCGTCCGCTTTAAATTCACCCCTCCACTTT | CTSSQAPASALNSPLHF
TRBJ2-1 | - | - | TRBV30 | TGTGCCTGGAGTGTGGGGGGGGCGTTCTACAATGAGCAGTTCTTC | CAWSVGGAFYNEQFF
TRBJ1-2 | - | - | TRBV5-1 | TGCGCCAGCAGCTTGGTCGGACTCGGGGAAGGCCCCTATGGCTACACCTTC | CASSLVGLGEGPYGYTF
TRBJ1-1 | - | TRBD1 | TRBV5-8 | TGTGCCAGCACCGATCCGGGACAGGGGGGCGGTGAAGCTTTCTTT | CASTDPGQGGGEAFF
TRBJ2-5 | - | TRBD1 | TRBV5-1 | TGCGCCAGCACTCCGGCGAGGGGGCAAGATGAGACCCAGTACTTC | CASTPARGQDETQYF
TRBJ1-1 | - | - | TRBV29-1 | TGCAGCGTTGGCGGCGACGGTGAAGCTTTCTTT | CSVGGDGEAFF
TRBJ1-2 | - | - | TRBV24-1 | TGTGCCACCAGTGATTTAGTGCGGAAGGAGGGCTACACCTTC | CATSDLVRKEGYTF
TRBJ2-1 | - | - | TRBV11-3 | TGTGCCAGCAGCTTATCGGGTGGGAGTGAGCAGTTCTTC | CASSLSGGSEQFF
TRBJ2-5 | - | TRBD2 | TRBV7-2 | TGTGCCAGCACCGCCGCGCGGGGGATGGAGACCCAGTACTTC | CASTAARGMETQYF
TRBJ2-1 | - | - | TRBV12-5 | TGTGCTAGTGGTGTCGGCTCCTACAATGAGCAGTTCTTC | CASGVGSYNEQFF
TRBJ1-2 | - | TRBD1 | TRBV9 | TGTGCCAGCAGCGTAGCAAAGGGAGACAGGGTAGATGGCTACACCTTC | CASSVAKGDRVDGYTF
TRBJ2-7 | - | - | TRBV28 | TGTGCCAGCAGCCCCCAGTTGGGAGGAACTTACGAGCAGTACTTC | CASSPQLGGTYEQYF
TRBJ1-2 | - | - | TRBV9 | TGTGCCAGCAGCGTAGGGGGGCCAAACTATGGCTACACCTTC | CASSVGGPNYGYTF
TRBJ1-2 | - | - | TRBV6-2/TRBV6-3 | TGTGCCAGCAGTTACGGTCAGAAGGGGGCTAACTATGGCTACACCTTC | CASSYGQKGANYGYTF
TRBJ2-1 | - | - | TRBV2 | TGTGCCAGCGTTCCAGGGGGCGGGGGCAATGAGCAGTTCTTC | CASVPGGGGNEQFF
TRBJ2-1 | - | TRBD2 | TRBV7-2 | TGTGCCAGCAGCTTAGATGGGACTAGCGGGGGGGCATTTGAGCAGTTCTTC | CASSLDGTSGGAFEQFF
TRBJ2-7 | once | TRBD2 | TRBV5-1 | TGCGCCAGCAGCCAGACTAGCGGGCCCACCTACGAGCAGTACTTC | CASSQTSGPTYEQYF
TRBJ1-2 | - | TRBD1 | TRBV28 | TGTGCCAGCAGTTTAAACAGGGGGCCTAAGAATGGCTACACCTTC | CASSLNRGPKNGYTF
TRBJ2-3 | - | - | TRBV14 | TGTGCCAGCAGCCCAAATTGGGAACGACCGGAGGACGATACGCAGTATTTT | CASSPNWERPEDDTQYF
TRBJ1-1 | - | TRBD1 | TRBV10-3 | TGTGCCACCGAGAAGACAGGGGAGCAAGAAGCTTTCTTT | CATEKTGEQEAFF
TRBJ1-2 | - | - | TRBV9 | TGTGCCAGCAGCGTAGACGGGAGTGGGGGTGGCTACACCTTC | CASSVDGSGGGYTF
TRBJ2-5 | - | TRBD2 | TRBV29-1 | TGCAGCGTTGTGGGATGGGCTAGCGGGAGAGAGACCCAGTACTTC | CSVVGWASGRETQYF
TRBJ1-2 | - | TRBD1 | TRBV5-5 | TGTGCCAGCAGCTTGGCCCAGGGGGGATACTATGGCTACACCTTC | CASSLAQGGYYGYTF
TRBJ1-4 | once | TRBD1 | TRBV6-5 | TGTGCCAGCAGTAACGAACAGGGGGCGAATGAAAAACTGTTTTTT | CASSNEQGANEKLFF
TRBJ1-1 | - | - | TRBV5-4 | TGTGCCAGCAGCCTAGGTCTATACACTGAAGCTTTCTTT | CASSLGLYTEAFF
TRBJ1-2 | - | TRBD1 | TRBV2 | TGTGCCAGCAGTGCGGACAGGGGGACTATCGATTGCACCTTC | CASSADRGTIDCTF
TRBJ1-6 | - | - | TRBV6-5 | TGTGCCAGCGTGGGACACCGGGCTTGGGATTCACCCCTCCACTTT | CASVGHRAWDSPLHF
TRBJ2-3 | - | TRBD2 | TRBV5-1 | TGCGCCAGCAGCTTGGACCGACTAGCGGGGGACCGTGATACGCAGTATTTT | CASSLDRLAGDRDTQYF
TRBJ2-7 | - | - | TRBV6-5 | TGTGCCAGCAGTTCGGGTACCGAGCAGTACTTC | CASSSGTEQYF
TRBJ2-7 | - | TRBD1 | TRBV15 | TGTGCCACCAGCAGACGGGACAGGGGTTTCGAGCAGTACTTC | CATSRRDRGFEQYF
TRBJ2-7 | - | TRBD2 | TRBV5-4 | TGTGCCAGCAGCTTGTCCACTAGCGGGGGCCCATACGAGCAGTACTTC | CASSLSTSGGPYEQYF
TRBJ2-1 | - | TRBD1 | TRBV6-2/TRBV6-3 | TGTGCCAGCAGTTATCCCGGGACAGGCAATGAGCAGTTCTTC | CASSYPGTGNEQFF
TRBJ1-1 | - | - | TRBV29-1 | TGCAGCGCTCTAGGGAGTGGGATCTCTGAAGCTTTCTTT | CSALGSGISEAFF
TRBJ1-5 | many | TRBD1 | TRBV6-2/TRBV6-3 | TGTGCCAGCGGCCGGGACAGGTCTTTTTTTTCTGAGCCCCAGCATTTT | CASGRDRSFFSEPQHF
TRBJ2-1 | once | TRBD2 | TRBV6-1 | TGTGCCAGCAGTGAAGACGGGACTAGGGTATGGGGGACCTCCTACAATGAGCAGTTCTTC | CASSEDGTRVWGTSYNEQFF
TRBJ2-1 | - | TRBD2 | TRBV6-4 | TGTGCCAGCAGTGAGTTGGCGGGAGCAATCAATGAGCAGTTCTTC | CASSELAGAINEQFF
TRBJ1-4 | - | - | TRBV5-6 | TGTGCCAGCAGCTTTTGGGGCGATAAGGATGAAAAACTGTTTTTT | CASSFWGDKDEKLFF
TRBJ2-3 | - | - | TRBV28 | TGTGCCAGCAGTTTATCTAACCCCACAGATACGCAGTATTTT | CASSLSNPTDTQYF
TRBJ1-1 | - | TRBD1 | TRBV7-9 | TGTGCCAGCAGCCTAGGAGACAGGGCAAGCACTGAAGCTTTCTTT | CASSLGDRASTEAFF
TRBJ1-4 | - | TRBD1 | TRBV5-5 | TGTGCCAGCAGCTTGGCCAGGGGGCCGGGGGATGAAAAACTGTTTTTT | CASSLARGPGDEKLFF
TRBJ2-5 | - | - | TRBV6-5 | TGTGCCAGCAGTTTTGCCAGCGGCCAAGAGACCCAGTACTTC | CASSFASGQETQYF